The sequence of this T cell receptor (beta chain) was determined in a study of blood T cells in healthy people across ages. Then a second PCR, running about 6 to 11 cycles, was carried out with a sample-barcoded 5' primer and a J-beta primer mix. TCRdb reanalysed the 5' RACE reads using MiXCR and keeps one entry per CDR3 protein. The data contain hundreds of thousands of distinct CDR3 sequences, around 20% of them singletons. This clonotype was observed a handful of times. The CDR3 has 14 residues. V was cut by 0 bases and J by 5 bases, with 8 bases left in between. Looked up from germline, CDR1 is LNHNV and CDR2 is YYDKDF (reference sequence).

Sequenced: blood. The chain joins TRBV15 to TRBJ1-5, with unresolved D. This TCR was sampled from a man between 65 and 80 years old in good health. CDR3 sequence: CATSRDESYQPQHF. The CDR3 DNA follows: TGTGCCACCAGCAGAGACGAGTCTTATCAGCCCCAGCATTTT.